The present entry profiles one T cell receptor beta chain with its context. The CDR3 length is 15 residues. Germline-derived CDR1 and CDR2 are SGHNT and YYREEE (reference sequence). Trimming took off 3 bases at V and 7 bases at J, with 19 bases between the two ends. This sample stems from a study of blood T cell repertoires in COVID-19. The wider study: PBMCs, B-cell-depleted T cells, or T cells were the source of the cDNA or gDNA that made up the material.

Sequencing used immunoSEQ multiplex PCR; TCRdb keeps in-frame clones, though not all of them. The repertoire holds just under 60,000 clones, around 79% seen once, with 8.5% to 10% in the top ten. The source is a human donor in a cohort sampled during active COVID-19. This chain connects TRBV5-4 to TRBJ2-5, with D perhaps matching TRBD1 (7 bases). Specimen: peripheral blood. In DNA, the CDR3 is TGTGCCAGCAGCTCCGGGGGCAGGGGGGTGGTGACCCAGTACTTC. This encodes CASSSGGRGVVTQYF.